A selection of T cell receptor beta chains follows, all from one sample in a study of shared clonotypes between healthy human individuals. Clones were sequenced by immunoSEQ multiplex PCR, and TCRdb holds only the in-frame ones, with some missing. This sample has roughly 650,000 clones, with roughly 97% found just once. Specimen: naive CD4+ T cells sorted from blood. Source of these receptors: a woman aged 30 to 39 in good health. Each CDR3 is given without its conserved first and last residue.

CDR3 length	V gene	J gene	CDR3 protein
12	TRBV4-1	TRBJ1-2	ASSSQGRSGGYT
13	TRBV5-1	TRBJ2-3	ASSWGLAGEDTQY
12	TRBV7-9	TRBJ1-1	ASSLEETNTEAF
10	TRBV28	TRBJ2-7	ASAAAGYGQY
11	TRBV30	TRBJ1-6	ASQQGFNSPLH
12	TRBV6-6	TRBJ1-1	ASSSRTGVTEAF
10	TRBV6-1	TRBJ2-7	ASSEPVYEQY
13	TRBV27	TRBJ1-1	ASSYRWMGNTEAF
13	TRBV5-1	TRBJ2-1	ASSLRTGSYNEQF
12	TRBV28	TRBJ1-5	ASSPGTGPQPQH
10	TRBV2	TRBJ1-1	ASRGQSTEAF
13	TRBV2	TRBJ2-6	ASSEQGAGANVLT
15	TRBV7-2	TRBJ2-7	ASSAPPGLAASYEQY
13	TRBV19	TRBJ2-4	ASSMREGTKNIQY
13	TRBV11-1	TRBJ2-7	ASSGSETKYYEQY
15	TRBV6-1	TRBJ2-3	ASSEARGVANTDTQY
12	TRBV5-4	TRBJ2-7	ASSLGQTNYEQY
15	TRBV5-1	TRBJ2-3	ASSLGTRAGAADTQY
14	TRBV4-1	TRBJ2-5	ASSHPWSGRGETQY
12	TRBV9	TRBJ1-5	ASSPDGFNQPQH
14	TRBV28	TRBJ2-7	ASSLDLAGGTYEQY
12	TRBV13	TRBJ2-7	ASSLGRPTYEQY
11	TRBV19	TRBJ1-1	ASSLRGDGMAF
14	TRBV7-9	TRBJ2-5	ASSLLTGWSQETQY
15	TRBV15	TRBJ2-7	ATSRAAGRAASYEQY
12	TRBV7-9	TRBJ2-5	ASSLELSPRTQY
12	TRBV7-9	TRBJ2-5	ASSPSTRSETQY
14	TRBV14	TRBJ1-2	ASSQGLSPGHDGYT
14	TRBV28	TRBJ2-1	ASSLLGQSSYNEQF
15	TRBV2	TRBJ2-3	ASSRGERVSYTDTQY
10	TRBV6-6	TRBJ1-1	ASSYGGLRAF
13	TRBV28	TRBJ1-4	ASSSGQGSYEKLF
14	TRBV4-2	TRBJ2-7	ASSQDASGTTYEQY
14	TRBV10-2	TRBJ1-3	ASTPDTAISGNTIY
12	TRBV6-5	TRBJ1-1	ASSYSTGDTEAF
13	TRBV19	TRBJ1-4	ASSEGQGQPEKLF
9	TRBV29-1	TRBJ2-7	SVEHLYEQY
12	TRBV13	TRBJ2-5	ASRGSTYQETQY
14	TRBV5-6	TRBJ2-7	ASSFPSAGGSYEQY
16	TRBV4-1	TRBJ2-6	ASSQESPGGAGANVLT
10	TRBV6-1	TRBJ2-5	ASSPVLETQY
13	TRBV19	TRBJ1-3	ASSKQSSSGNTIY
12	TRBV2	TRBJ1-6	ASSEAAGKSPLH
14	TRBV5-4	TRBJ2-5	ASSPSALIEQETQY
11	TRBV6-1	TRBJ1-2	ASSDWAYYGYT
14	TRBV5-1	TRBJ2-1	ASSLAQGGAYNEQF
12	TRBV5-1	TRBJ2-3	ASTPGQSTDTQY
11	TRBV7-9	TRBJ2-5	ASSRGQGETQY
12	TRBV19	TRBJ2-2	ASKPGRNTGELF
13	TRBV5-1	TRBJ1-4	ASSLSSGSGEKLF